This T cell receptor beta chain originates from a study of T cells in Graves' hyperthyroidism and ophthalmopathy. Many counts were recorded for this clonotype. PBMCs stemmed from 8.5 to 10 ml fresh peripheral blood. V lost 3 bases to trimming and J lost 3 bases, with 19 bases between them. The CDR3 contains 17 residues. Authors of the study amplified TCR beta CDR3 regions from RNA transcripts. The HTBI primer set was used in a first-round RT-PCR of the TCR CDR3. TCRdb reanalysed the multiplex PCR reads using MiXCR and keeps one entry per CDR3 protein. Of about 590,000 distinct CDR3 sequences listed, more than 15% are singletons.

Sequenced sample: blood. This TCR came from a woman younger than 45 with Graves' hyperthyroidism. The chain links TRBV12-3 or TRBV12-4 to TRBJ2-3, with D possibly being TRBD2 (6 bases). In DNA form, the CDR3 reads TGTGCCAGCAGTTTCGGCAATACGGGAGCGAGGACAGATACGCAGTATTTT. This encodes CASSFGNTGARTDTQYF.